The 6 T cell receptor beta chains below all came from one sample that was sequenced in a study of T cells in Graves' hyperthyroidism and ophthalmopathy. RNA transcripts were the template for amplifying TCR beta CDR3 regions. An initial round of RT-PCR targeting the TCR CDR3 relied on the HTBI primer set. MiXCR was run by TCRdb on the multiplex PCR reads, yielding one entry per CDR3 protein. The sample includes over 650,000 distinct CDR3 sequences, 15% to 20% of them seen just once. The material sequenced was blood. The receptors stem from a man between 18 and 35 years old with Graves' hyperthyroidism.

The chain recombines TRBV15 with TRBJ2-3, with D possibly being TRBD2 (6 bases). CDR1 LNHNV and CDR2 YYDKDF come from the germline V gene (reference sequence). Trimming left V 0 bases short and J 6 bases short, with 10 bases between. This CDR3 contains 14 residues. The CDR3 spells CATSRERRDDTQYF. DNA for the CDR3: TGTGCCACCAGCAGAGAACGGCGGGACGATACGCAGTATTTT. Full variable domain (missing parts from reference TRBV15 and TRBJ2-3): DAMVIQNPRYQVTQFGKPVTLSCSQTLNHNVMYWYQQKSSQAPKLLFHYYDKDFNNEADTPDNFQSRRPNTSFCFLDIRSPGLGDTAMYLCATSRERRDDTQYFGPGTRLTVL.

The chain recombines TRBV19 with TRBJ2-7; no definite D call. The CDR3 totals 14 residues. CDR1 LNHDA and CDR2 SQIVND come from the germline V gene (reference sequence). V lost 0 bases and J 1 base, leaving 7 bases between the germline ends. The CDR3 loop reads CASSIERQSYEQYF. The CDR3 DNA reads TGTGCCAGTAGTATAGAACGCCAATCCTACGAGCAGTACTTC.

In this sample, this clonotype turned up a few times. The chain employs TRBV2 and TRBJ1-5; TRBD1 aligns across 7 bases. The CDR3 is 14 residues long. The J segment lost 11 bases and the V segment lost 8 bases, leaving 15 bases of the junction unmatched. CDR1 SNHLY and CDR2 FYNNEI come from the germline V gene. The chain's CDR3 is CASGPRTGRGSQHF. CDR3 bases: TGTGCCAGCGGGCCTCGGACAGGCCGCGGGTCCCAGCATTTT. Full variable domain (outside the CDR3, taken from reference TRBV2 and TRBJ1-5): EPEVTQTPSHQVTQMGQEVILRCVPISNHLYFYWYRQILGQKVEFLVSFYNNEISEKSEIFDDQFSVERPDGSNFTLKIRSTKLEDSAMYFCASGPRTGRGSQHFGDGTRLSIL.

This clonotype was seen at least ten times. The chain uses TRBV29-1 and TRBJ2-1; D unclear. This CDR3 has 13 amino acids. Germline V gene sequence: CDR1 SQVTM, CDR2 ANQGSEA. Trimming stripped 1 base from V and 5 bases from J, with 9 bases between. The CDR3 here is CSVEASANNEQFF. Written as DNA, the CDR3 is TGCAGCGTTGAAGCGTCAGCGAACAATGAGCAGTTCTTC.

The rearrangement joins TRBV14 to TRBJ1-1; D uncertain. Germline values: CDR1 SGHDN, CDR2 FVKESK. The V gene lost 2 bases and the J gene lost 1 base, with 11 bases spanning the gap. The CDR3 consists of 15 residues. The CDR3 DNA reads TGTGCCAGCAGCCAATTAGTCGGATCGAACACTGAAGCTTTCTTT. As protein: CASSQLVGSNTEAFF.

This clonotype appeared a few times. This chain links TRBV29-1 with TRBJ1-2; D is uncertain. The CDR3 contains 13 residues. Germline-derived CDR1 and CDR2 are SQVTM and ANQGSEA. V was pared by 2 bases and J by 1 base, with 8 bases between. For the CDR3, the DNA is TGCAGCGTTGAAAAGGGCAGTAACTATGGCTACACCTTC. Translation gives CSVEKGSNYGYTF.